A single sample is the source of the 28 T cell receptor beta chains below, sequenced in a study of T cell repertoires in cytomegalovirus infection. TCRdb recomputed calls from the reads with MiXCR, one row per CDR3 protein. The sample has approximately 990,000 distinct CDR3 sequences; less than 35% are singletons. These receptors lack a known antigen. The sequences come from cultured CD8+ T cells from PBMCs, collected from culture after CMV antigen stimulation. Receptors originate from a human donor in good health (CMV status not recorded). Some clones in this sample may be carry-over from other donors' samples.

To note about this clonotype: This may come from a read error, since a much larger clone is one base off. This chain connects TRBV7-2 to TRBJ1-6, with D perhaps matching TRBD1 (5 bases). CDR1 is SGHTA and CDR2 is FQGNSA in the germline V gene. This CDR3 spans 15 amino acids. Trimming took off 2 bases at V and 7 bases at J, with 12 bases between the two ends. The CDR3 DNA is TGTGCCAGCAGCTTACAAAGGGCAGGGAATTCACCCCTCCACTTT. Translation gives CASSLQRAGNSPLHF. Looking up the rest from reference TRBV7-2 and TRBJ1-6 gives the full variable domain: GAGVSQSPSNKVTEKGKDVELRCDPISGHTALYWYRQSLGQGLEFLIYFQGNSAPDKSGLPSDRFSAERTGGSVSTLTIQRTQQEDSAVYLCASSLQRAGNSPLHFGNGTRLTVT.

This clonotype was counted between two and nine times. Here the CDR3 DNA reads TGTGCCAGCGAGTGGGGGGCTGAGCAGTTCTTC. Its translation: CASEWGAEQFF. The rearrangement uses TRBV19 and TRBJ2-1; D could derive from TRBD1 or TRBD2 (6 bases each). Deletions cut 9 bases from V and 9 bases from J, with 12 bases between. The length of the CDR3 is 11 residues. Per the germline V gene, CDR1 is LNHDA and CDR2 is SQIVND (reference sequence).

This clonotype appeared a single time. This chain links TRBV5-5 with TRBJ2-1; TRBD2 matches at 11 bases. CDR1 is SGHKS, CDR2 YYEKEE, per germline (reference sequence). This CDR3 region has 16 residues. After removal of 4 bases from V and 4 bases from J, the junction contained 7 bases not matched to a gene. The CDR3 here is CASSASTSGGYNEQFF. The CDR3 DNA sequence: TGTGCCAGCAGCGCCTCCACTAGCGGGGGTTACAATGAGCAGTTCTTC.

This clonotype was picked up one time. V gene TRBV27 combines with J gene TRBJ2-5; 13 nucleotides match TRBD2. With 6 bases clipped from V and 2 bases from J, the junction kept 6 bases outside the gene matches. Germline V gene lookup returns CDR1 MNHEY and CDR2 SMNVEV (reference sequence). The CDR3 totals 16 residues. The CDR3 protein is CASSTTSGGGQETQYF. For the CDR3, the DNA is TGTGCCAGCAGCACCACTAGCGGGGGGGGGCAAGAGACCCAGTACTTC.

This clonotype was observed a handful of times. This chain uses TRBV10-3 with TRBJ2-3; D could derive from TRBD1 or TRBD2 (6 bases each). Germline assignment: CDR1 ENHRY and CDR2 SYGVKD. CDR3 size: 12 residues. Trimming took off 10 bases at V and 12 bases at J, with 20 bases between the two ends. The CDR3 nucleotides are TGTGCCAACCAGGGGACTCGCGGAGAACAGTATTTT. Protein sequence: CANQGTRGEQYF.

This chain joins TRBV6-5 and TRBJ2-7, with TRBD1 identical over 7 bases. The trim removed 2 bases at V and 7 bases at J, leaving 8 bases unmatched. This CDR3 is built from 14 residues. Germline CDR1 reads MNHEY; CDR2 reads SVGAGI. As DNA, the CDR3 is TGTGCCAGCAGTTACCGCCAAGGGGGCGCGGAGCAGTACTTC. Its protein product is CASSYRQGGAEQYF.

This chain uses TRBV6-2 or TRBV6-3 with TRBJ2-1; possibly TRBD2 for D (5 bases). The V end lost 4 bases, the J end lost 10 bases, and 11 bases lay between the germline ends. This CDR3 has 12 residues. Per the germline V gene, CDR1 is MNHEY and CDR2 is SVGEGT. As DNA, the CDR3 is TGTGCCAGCAGTTTATGGAGGCAGGAGCAGTTCTTC. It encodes CASSLWRQEQFF.

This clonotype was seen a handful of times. The CDR3 coding sequence is TGTGCCAGCAGCGTGAGGGACGGTATGAACACTGAAGCTTTCTTT. Translation: CASSVRDGMNTEAFF. This chain connects TRBV9 to TRBJ1-1, with D possibly matching TRBD1 (5 bases). Germline loops: CDR1 SGDLS, CDR2 YYNGEE. V was shortened by 2 bases and J by 0 bases, with 11 bases between the two germline ends. This CDR3 comprises 15 residues.

The CDR3 coding sequence is TGTGCCAGTAGTATAGAAGCCGACGGCCACCTGAACACCGGGGAGCTGTTTTTT. This gives the protein CASSIEADGHLNTGELFF. This chain uses TRBV19 with TRBJ2-2; D not certain. The length of the CDR3 is 18 residues. The V end was cut by 0 bases, the J end by 1 base, with 15 bases between. The germline gives CDR1 LNHDA, CDR2 SQIVND (reference sequence). The variable domain in full, with the rest retrieved from reference TRBV19 and TRBJ2-2, is DGGITQSPKYLFRKEGQNVTLSCEQNLNHDAMYWYRQDPGQGLRLIYYSQIVNDFQKGDIAEGYSVSREKKESFPLTVTSAQKNPTAFYLCASSIEADGHLNTGELFFGEGSRLTVL.

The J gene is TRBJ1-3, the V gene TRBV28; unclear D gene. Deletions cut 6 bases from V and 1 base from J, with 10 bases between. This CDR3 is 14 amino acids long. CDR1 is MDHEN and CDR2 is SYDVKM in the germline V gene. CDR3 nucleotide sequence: TGTGCCAGCAGCGTGACATCATCTGGAAACACCATATATTTT. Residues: CASSVTSSGNTIYF.

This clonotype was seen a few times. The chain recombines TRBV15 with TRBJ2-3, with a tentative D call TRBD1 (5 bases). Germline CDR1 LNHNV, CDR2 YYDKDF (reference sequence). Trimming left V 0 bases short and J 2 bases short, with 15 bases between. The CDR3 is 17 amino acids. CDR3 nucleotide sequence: TGTGCCACCAGCAGAGAAGAGGTCAGGGTTCCCACAGATACGCAGTATTTT. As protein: CATSREEVRVPTDTQYF. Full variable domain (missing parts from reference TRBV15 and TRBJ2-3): DAMVIQNPRYQVTQFGKPVTLSCSQTLNHNVMYWYQQKSSQAPKLLFHYYDKDFNNEADTPDNFQSRRPNTSFCFLDIRSPGLGDTAMYLCATSREEVRVPTDTQYFGPGTRLTVL.

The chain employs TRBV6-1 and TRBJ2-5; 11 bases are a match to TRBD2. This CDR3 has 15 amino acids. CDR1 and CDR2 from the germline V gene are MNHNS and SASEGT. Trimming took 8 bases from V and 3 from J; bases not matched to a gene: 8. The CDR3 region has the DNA TGTGCCAGCGGAGTGACTAGCGGGGATGAAGAGACCCAGTACTTC. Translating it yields CASGVTSGDEETQYF.

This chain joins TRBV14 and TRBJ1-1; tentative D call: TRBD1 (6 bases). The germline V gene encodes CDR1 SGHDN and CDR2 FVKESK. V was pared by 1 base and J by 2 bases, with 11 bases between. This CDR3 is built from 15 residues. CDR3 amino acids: CASSQASGENTEAFF. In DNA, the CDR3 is TGTGCCAGCAGCCAAGCCTCAGGGGAAAACACTGAAGCTTTCTTT.

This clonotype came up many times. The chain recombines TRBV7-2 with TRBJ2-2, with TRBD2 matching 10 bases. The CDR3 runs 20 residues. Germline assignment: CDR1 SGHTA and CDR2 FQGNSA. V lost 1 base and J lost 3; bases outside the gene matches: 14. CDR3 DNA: TGTGCCAGCAGCTTAGGGACCCTCGGAGCGGGGGGGCTGGACACCGGGGAGCTGTTTTTT. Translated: CASSLGTLGAGGLDTGELFF.

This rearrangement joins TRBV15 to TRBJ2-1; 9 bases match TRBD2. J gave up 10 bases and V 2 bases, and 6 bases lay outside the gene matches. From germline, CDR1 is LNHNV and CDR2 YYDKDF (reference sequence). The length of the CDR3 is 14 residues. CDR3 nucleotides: TGTGCCACCAGCAGAATCCAAGCGGGGGGCGAGCAGTTCTTC. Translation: CATSRIQAGGEQFF.

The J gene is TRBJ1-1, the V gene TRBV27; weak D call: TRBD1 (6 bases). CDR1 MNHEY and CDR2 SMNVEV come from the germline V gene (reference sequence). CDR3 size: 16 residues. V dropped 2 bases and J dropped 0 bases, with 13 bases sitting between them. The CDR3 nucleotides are TGTGCCAGCAGTTTAAGGGGGGCCCCCATGAACACTGAAGCTTTCTTT. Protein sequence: CASSLRGAPMNTEAFF.

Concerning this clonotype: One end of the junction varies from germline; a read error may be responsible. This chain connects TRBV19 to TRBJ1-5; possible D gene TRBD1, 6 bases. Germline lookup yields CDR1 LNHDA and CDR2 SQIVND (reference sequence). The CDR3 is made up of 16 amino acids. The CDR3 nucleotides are TGTGCCGGTAGTCCTCCCCCGACAGGACTCAATCAGCCCCAGCATTTT. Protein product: CAGSPPPTGLNQPQHF.

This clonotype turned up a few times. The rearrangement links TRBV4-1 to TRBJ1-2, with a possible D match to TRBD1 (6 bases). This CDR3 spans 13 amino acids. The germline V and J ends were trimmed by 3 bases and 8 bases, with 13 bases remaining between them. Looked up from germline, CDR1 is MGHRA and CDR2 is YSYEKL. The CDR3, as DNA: TGCGCCAGCAGCCAGGTACCAGGGGTCGGCTACACCTTC. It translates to CASSQVPGVGYTF.

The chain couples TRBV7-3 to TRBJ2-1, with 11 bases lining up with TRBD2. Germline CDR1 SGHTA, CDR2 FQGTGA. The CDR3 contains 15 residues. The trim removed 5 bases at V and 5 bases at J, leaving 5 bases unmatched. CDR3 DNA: TGTGCCAGCAGCCGAATAGCGGGGGGGCACAATGAGCAGTTCTTC. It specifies CASSRIAGGHNEQFF.

The CDR3 nucleotides are TGTGCTAGTGGTCCTACGGGACTCCAGCCCCAGCATTTT. This encodes CASGPTGLQPQHF. The gene calls are TRBV12-5 and TRBJ1-5, with D tentatively TRBD1 (5 bases). This CDR3 has 13 residues. Germline V gene data show CDR1 as LGHNT and CDR2 as FRNRAP. Trimming removed 5 bases at V and 7 bases at J, with 12 bases between.

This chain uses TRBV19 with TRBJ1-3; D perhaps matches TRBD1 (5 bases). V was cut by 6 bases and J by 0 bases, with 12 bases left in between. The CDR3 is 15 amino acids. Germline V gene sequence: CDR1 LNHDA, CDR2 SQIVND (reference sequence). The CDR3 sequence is CASSDSLNSGNTIYF. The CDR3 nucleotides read TGTGCCAGTAGCGACAGCCTCAACTCTGGAAACACCATATATTTT.

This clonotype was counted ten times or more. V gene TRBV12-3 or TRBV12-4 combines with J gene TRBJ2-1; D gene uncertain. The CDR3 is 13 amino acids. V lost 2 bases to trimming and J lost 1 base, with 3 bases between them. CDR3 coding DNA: TGTGCCAGCAGTTTAAGGTCCTACAATGAGCAGTTCTTC. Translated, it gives CASSLRSYNEQFF.

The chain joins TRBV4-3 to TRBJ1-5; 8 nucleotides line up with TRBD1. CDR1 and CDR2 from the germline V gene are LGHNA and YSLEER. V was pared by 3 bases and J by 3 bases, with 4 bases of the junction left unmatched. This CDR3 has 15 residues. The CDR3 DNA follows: TGCGCCAGCAGCCAGTGGACAGGGCACAATCAGCCCCAGCATTTT. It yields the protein CASSQWTGHNQPQHF.

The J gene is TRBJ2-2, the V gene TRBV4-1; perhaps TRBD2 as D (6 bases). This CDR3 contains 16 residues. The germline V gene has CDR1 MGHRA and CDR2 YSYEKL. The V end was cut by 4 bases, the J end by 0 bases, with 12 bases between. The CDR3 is CASSPFSGANTGELFF. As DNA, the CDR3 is TGCGCCAGCAGCCCCTTTAGCGGTGCGAACACCGGGGAGCTGTTTTTT.

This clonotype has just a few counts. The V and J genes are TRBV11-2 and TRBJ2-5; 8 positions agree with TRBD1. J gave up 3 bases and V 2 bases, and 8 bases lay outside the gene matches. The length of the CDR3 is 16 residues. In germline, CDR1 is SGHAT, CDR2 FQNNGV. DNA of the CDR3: TGTGCCAGCAGCTTATCGTCCAGGGGGCTAAAAGAGACCCAGTACTTC. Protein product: CASSLSSRGLKETQYF.

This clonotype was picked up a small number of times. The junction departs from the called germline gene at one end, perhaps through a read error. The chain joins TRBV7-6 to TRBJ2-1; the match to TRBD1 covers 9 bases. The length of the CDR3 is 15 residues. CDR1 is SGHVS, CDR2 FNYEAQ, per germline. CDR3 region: CASSLRTGDYNEQFF. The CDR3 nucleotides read TGTGCTAGCAGCCTACGGACAGGGGATTACAATGAGCAGTTCTTC.

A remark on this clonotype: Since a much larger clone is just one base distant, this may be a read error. The CDR3 DNA reads as TGTGCCAGCAGCTTATGGGGAGAGAAAAAACTGTTTTTT. Translating it yields CASSLWGEKKLFF. The chain employs TRBV7-6 and TRBJ1-4; D call uncertain. CDR3 size: 13 residues. Germline values: CDR1 SGHVS, CDR2 FNYEAQ. Trimming took off 2 bases at V and 9 bases at J, with 10 bases between the two ends.

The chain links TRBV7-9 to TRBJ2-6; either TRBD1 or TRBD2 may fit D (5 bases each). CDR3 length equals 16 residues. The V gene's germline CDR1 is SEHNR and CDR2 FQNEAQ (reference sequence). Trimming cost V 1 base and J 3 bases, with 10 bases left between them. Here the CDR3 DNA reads TGTGCCAGCAGCTTAGGGGACGGGGTTGGGGCCAACGTCCTGACTTTC. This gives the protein CASSLGDGVGANVLTF. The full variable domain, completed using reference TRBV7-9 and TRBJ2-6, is DTGVSQNPRHKITKRGQNVTFRCDPISEHNRLYWYRQTLGQGPEFLTYFQNEAQLEKSRLLSDRFSAERPKGSFSTLEIQRTEQGDSAMYLCASSLGDGVGANVLTFGAGSRLTVL.